These 11 T cell receptor beta chains came from one sample sequenced in a study of blood T cell repertoires in COVID-19. Generated by immunoSEQ multiplex PCR, the TCRdb table keeps only in-frame clones and is missing some. The top ten clones hold roughly 4.5% of a sample with approximately 260,000 clones, over 65% of them seen once. Sequenced: peripheral blood. These receptors all stem from a man between 60 and 75 years old who had recovered from COVID-19.

V gene TRBV11-2 combines with J gene TRBJ2-3; D remains ambiguous. The length of the CDR3 is 15 residues. The germline V gene has CDR1 SGHAT and CDR2 FQNNGV. Trimming took 1 base from V and 2 from J, leaving 10 bases between them. The CDR3 DNA is TGTGCCAGCAGCTTAGGAGAATGGTCCACAGATACGCAGTATTTT. It codes for CASSLGEWSTDTQYF. Using reference TRBV11-2 and TRBJ2-3 for the parts outside the CDR3, the full variable domain is EAGVAQSPRYKIIEKRQSVAFWCNPISGHATLYWYQQILGQGPKLLIQFQNNGVVDDSQLPKDRFSAERLKGVDSTLKIQPAKLEDSAVYLCASSLGEWSTDTQYFGPGTRLTVL.

This clone showed up just once. V and J are TRBV19 and TRBJ2-4, with D perhaps TRBD2 (5 bases). The CDR3 consists of 14 residues. Trimming pared 3 bases from V and 6 bases from J, leaving 12 bases between. Germline V gene data show CDR1 as LNHDA and CDR2 as SQIVND (reference sequence). The CDR3 loop reads CASSMGGSGNIQYF. CDR3 DNA: TGTGCCAGTAGTATGGGCGGGTCAGGAAACATTCAGTACTTC.

This clone was found a few times. J is TRBJ2-7 and V is TRBV3-1 (or the pseudogene TRBV3-2), with unresolved D. V lost 2 bases to trimming and J lost 5 bases, with 10 bases between them. The germline CDR1 and CDR2 sequences are LGHDT and YNNKEL (reference sequence). There are 13 residues in the CDR3. The CDR3 reads CASSQFPSDEQYF. The DNA of the CDR3 is TGTGCCAGCAGCCAATTTCCCAGCGACGAGCAGTACTTC.

This chain joins TRBV11-3 and TRBJ2-5; the D gene is possibly TRBD1 (5 bases). Germline loops: CDR1 SGHNT, CDR2 YENEEA. The CDR3 is 13 residues long. Trimming pared 1 base from V and 2 bases from J, leaving 5 bases between. CDR3 loop: CASSLGQQETQYF. Here the CDR3 DNA reads TGTGCCAGCAGCTTAGGACAGCAAGAGACCCAGTACTTC.

V gene TRBV10-1 combines with J gene TRBJ1-1; D is undetermined. Trimming removed 3 bases at V and 7 bases at J, with 12 bases between. This CDR3 is built from 13 residues. Germline lookup yields CDR1 WNHNN and CDR2 SYGVQD (reference sequence). In DNA form, the CDR3 reads TGCGCCAGCAGTGACTCGTGGGCAGGTGAAGCTTTCTTT. Translated, it gives CASSDSWAGEAFF.

This clone showed up just a few times. The genes are TRBV9 and TRBJ2-2, with a weak D call TRBD1 (6 bases). Germline V CDR1 and CDR2: SGDLS, YYNGEE. The V end was cut by 2 bases, the J end by 4 bases, with 9 bases between. There are 14 residues in the CDR3. CDR3 sequence reads: CASSVGQTTGELFF. CDR3 sequence (DNA): TGTGCCAGCAGCGTCGGACAGACCACCGGGGAGCTGTTTTTT.

Here the CDR3 reads CATSRESGVGNTIYF. CDR3 coding DNA: TGTGCCACCAGCAGAGAGTCAGGGGTCGGAAACACCATATATTTT. The chain combines TRBV15 with TRBJ1-3; D is perhaps TRBD1 (6 bases). Between the trimmed V and J ends, which lost 0 bases and 4 bases, there was a span of 10 bases. Germline CDR1 reads LNHNV; CDR2 reads YYDKDF (reference sequence). The CDR3 is 15 residues long. Based on the CDR3 plus reference TRBV15 and TRBJ1-3, the full variable domain is DAMVIQNPRYQVTQFGKPVTLSCSQTLNHNVMYWYQQKSSQAPKLLFHYYDKDFNNEADTPDNFQSRRPNTSFCFLDIRSPGLGDTAMYLCATSRESGVGNTIYFGEGSWLTVV.

This clone was counted only a few times. This chain uses TRBV19 with TRBJ1-1, with D possibly being TRBD1 (5 bases). Deletions cut 0 bases from V and 5 bases from J, with 13 bases between. CDR1 is LNHDA and CDR2 is SQIVND in the germline V gene (reference sequence). The CDR3 runs to 15 residues. The CDR3 sequence is CASSIDTRRGTEAFF. The CDR3 bases are TGTGCCAGTAGTATAGATACCAGGAGGGGTACTGAAGCTTTCTTT.

The chain carries TRBV2 and TRBJ1-6, with a tentative D call TRBD1 (5 bases). The germline CDR1 and CDR2 sequences are SNHLY and FYNNEI. V lost 0 bases to trimming and J lost 3 bases, with 6 bases between them. There are 15 residues in the CDR3. The CDR3 DNA is TGTGCCAGCAGTGAAGCAGGACACTATAATTCACCCCTCCACTTT. Translating it yields CASSEAGHYNSPLHF.

V gene TRBV4-1 combines with J gene TRBJ2-3; D is uncertain. Trimming took off 0 bases at V and 2 bases at J, with 9 bases between the two ends. The germline V gene has CDR1 MGHRA and CDR2 YSYEKL. CDR3 length: 15 amino acids. Here the CDR3 DNA reads TGCGCCAGCAGCCAAGATAGCTATTACACAGATACGCAGTATTTT. Its protein is CASSQDSYYTDTQYF.

The V and J genes are TRBV6-6 and TRBJ1-4; D is unresolved. V dropped 2 bases and J dropped 4 bases, with 5 bases sitting between them. The CDR3 loop spans 13 amino acids. CDR1 is MNHNY and CDR2 is SVGAGI in the germline V gene (reference sequence). CDR3 nucleotides: TGTGCCAGCAGTTACGCGGGTAATGAAAAACTGTTTTTT. It translates to CASSYAGNEKLFF.